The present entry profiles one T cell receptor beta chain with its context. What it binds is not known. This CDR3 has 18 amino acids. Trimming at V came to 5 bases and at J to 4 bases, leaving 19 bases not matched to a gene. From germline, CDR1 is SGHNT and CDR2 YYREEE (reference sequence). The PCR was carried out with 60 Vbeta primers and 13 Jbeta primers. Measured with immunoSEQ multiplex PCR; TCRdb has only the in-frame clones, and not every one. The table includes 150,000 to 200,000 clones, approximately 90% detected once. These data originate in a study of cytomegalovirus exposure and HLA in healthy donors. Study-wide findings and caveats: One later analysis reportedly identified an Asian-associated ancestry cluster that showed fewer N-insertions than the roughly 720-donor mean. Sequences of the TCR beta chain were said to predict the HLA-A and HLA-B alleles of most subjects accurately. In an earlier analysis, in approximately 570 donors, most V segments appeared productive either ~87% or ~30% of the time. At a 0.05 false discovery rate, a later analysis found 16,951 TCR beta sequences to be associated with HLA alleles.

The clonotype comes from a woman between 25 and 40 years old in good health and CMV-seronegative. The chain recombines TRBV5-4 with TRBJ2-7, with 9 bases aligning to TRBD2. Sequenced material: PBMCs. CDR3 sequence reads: CASSLGDRIAGDSYEQYF. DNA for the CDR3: TGTGCCAGCAGTTTAGGGGACAGAATAGCGGGGGACTCATACGAGCAGTACTTC.